The entry below describes one T cell receptor beta chain. Per the study methods: Cell counts per sample came from amplifying reference gene primers. The repertoire was sequenced with immunoSEQ multiplex PCR; TCRdb's copy has only in-frame clones and lacks some. The V and J calls and clone size come from that table; D and trimming were worked out from the DNA. The sample contains 260,000 or so clones, about 83% of which appear only once. The data belong to a study of blood T cell repertoires in COVID-19. For the study at large: Both acute and convalescent COVID-19 samples were obtained from the United States, Italy and Spain. Sources were T cells, B-cell-depleted T cells, or PBMCs; the material itself was cDNA or gDNA.

Trimming cost V 6 bases and J 6 bases, with 19 bases left between them. CDR3 length equals 14 residues. CDR1 is SGHRS and CDR2 is YFSETQ in the germline V gene. This TCR was sampled from an older man with acute or convalescent COVID-19. Sequencing was performed on peripheral blood. The chain employs TRBV5-1 and TRBJ2-7; tentatively, D is TRBD2 (6 bases). The CDR3 region is CASTPGEVKSEQYF. The DNA of the CDR3 is TGCGCCAGCACCCCCGGGGAGGTAAAGTCCGAGCAGTACTTC.